The source of this T cell receptor beta chain is a study of blood T cell repertoires in COVID-19. The overall study: Collection of acute and convalescent COVID-19 samples took place in the United States, Italy and Spain.

Method: immunoSEQ multiplex PCR; TCRdb's copy keeps in-frame clones and lacks some. The sample includes approximately 300,000 clones, around 87% of them seen just once. The CDR3 has 14 amino acids. In germline, CDR1 is SGHTA, CDR2 FQGNSA. Trimming stripped 5 bases from V and 3 bases from J, with 10 bases between. The chain employs TRBV7-2 and TRBJ1-4; D is unclear. The sequence derives from a man aged 50 to 60 with active or convalescent COVID-19. Material for sequencing was peripheral blood. This CDR3 reads CASSPTWSNEKLFF. The DNA for the CDR3 is TGTGCCAGCAGCCCCACTTGGTCTAATGAAAAACTGTTTTTT.